Listed here is a single TCR beta chain. The data originate from a study of control samples from healthy donors and cancer patients. Some clones are missing from TCRdb's copy, which holds only in-frame ones; the method was immunoSEQ multiplex PCR. The profile covers fewer than 150,000 clones, with more than 85% appearing a single time and about 9% taken by the ten largest. The sample comprised blood. The clonotype was recovered from a man in his late teens or twenties in good health.

Here the CDR3 DNA reads TGCGCCAGCAGCTTGAGGGAGGAAGGTTGGTCACCCCTCCACTTT. This encodes CASSLREEGWSPLHF. This rearrangement joins TRBV5-1 to TRBJ1-6; D is unclear. The V end was cut by 1 base, the J end by 10 bases, with 15 bases between. The CDR3 is made up of 15 amino acids. Per germline, CDR1 SGHRS and CDR2 YFSETQ.